Detailed here is one T cell receptor beta chain. Its specificity is unknown. TCRdb processed the 5' RACE reads anew with MiXCR; each CDR3 protein has one entry. The data show around 300,000 distinct CDR3 sequences, with 12% to 15% seen just once and over 20% held by the top ten. The data are from a study of T-cell memory formation after mild COVID-19. Study-wide background: Most TCR clusters belonged to a single donor.

Trimming removed 5 bases from V and 5 bases from J, with 12 bases in between. The CDR3 has 13 amino acids. Germline V gives CDR1 LGHNT, CDR2 FRNRAP. Study conclusions and caveats: Clones contracting over day 15 to 85 were CD4/CD8 balanced, with later expanders leaning CD4+. CD4+ contracting clones were mainly CM and EM; CD8+ ones, EMRA.

This receptor was obtained from a man between 18 and 29 years old who had mild COVID-19 (a few samples of this study predate the infection). Cell type and time point are not known. Sequences were obtained from PBMCs or a T cell subset sorted from them (not recorded which). The chain carries TRBV12-5 and TRBJ2-5; D not resolved. CDR3 protein: CASGPPPGETQYF. The DNA for the CDR3 is TGTGCTAGTGGTCCGCCGCCTGGGGAGACCCAGTACTTC.